This T cell receptor beta chain originates from a study of cytomegalovirus exposure and HLA in healthy donors. Notes on the study in general: In vitro checks showed that a few CMV-associated chains really do target CMV antigens. The study listed 164 cytomegalovirus-associated TCR beta chains.

Germline values: CDR1 SGHNT, CDR2 YENEEA. Trimming removed 6 bases from V and 2 bases from J; junction bases left unmatched: 6. CDR3 length equals 16 residues. Sequencing used immunoSEQ multiplex PCR; TCRdb keeps in-frame clones, though not all of them. The data hold 97,000 or so clones, with about 90% observed a single time. Details on this clone: Its antigen is as yet unknown.

This clonotype was obtained from a man younger than 35 in good health and CMV-seropositive. The chain employs TRBV11-3 and TRBJ2-3; 12 positions match TRBD2. The specimen sequenced was PBMCs. In DNA, the CDR3 is TGTGCCAGCAGGCCACTAGCGGGAGGTCACACAGATACGCAGTATTTT. Translation: CASRPLAGGHTDTQYF.